The rows below give T cell receptor beta chains drawn from one sample of a study of T cell changes during pregnancy in multiple sclerosis. Clones were read by immunoSEQ multiplex PCR, and TCRdb kept only the in-frame ones, dropping some. The sample includes about 83,000 clones, roughly 95% of them seen just once. Specimen: peripheral blood, collected in the second trimester of pregnancy. These receptors were collected from a female donor with multiple sclerosis, enrolled in a pregnancy study. The CDR3 runs from the conserved cysteine through the conserved F or W. A D gene is named only where the DNA matches it firmly. For some rows the clone size is stated as once, few or many, or as a class when expanded; others skip it.

clone size | J gene | V gene | D gene | CDR3 DNA | CDR3 protein
NA | TRBJ2-2 | TRBV27 | TRBD1 | TGTGCCAGCAGCTCTATCGTGTGGACAGGGAACACCGGGGAGCTGTTTTTT | CASSSIVWTGNTGELFF
NA | TRBJ1-2 | TRBV5-1 | NA | TGCGCCAGCAGCTTCGGCCGTCGGGGGGCCCCGCCCTATGGCTACACCTTC | CASSFGRRGAPPYGYTF
NA | TRBJ2-5 | TRBV7-8 | TRBD2 | TGTGCCAGCAGCTTACTAGCGGGCGCAGAGACCCAGTACTTC | CASSLLAGAETQYF
once | TRBJ2-3 | TRBV19 | TRBD1 | TGTGCCAGTAGTATCTCACACAGGGGAGTTATTGGAGGTTTCACAGATACGCAGTATTTT | CASSISHRGVIGGFTDTQYF
NA | TRBJ2-3 | TRBV29-1 | TRBD2 | TGCAGCGTTGTACGCGGGAGTAGCACAGATACGCAGTATTTT | CSVVRGSSTDTQYF
NA | TRBJ2-1 | TRBV5-1 | TRBD2 | TGCGCCAGCAGGCGGACTAGCGGGACCTACAATGAGCAGTTCTTC | CASRRTSGTYNEQFF
NA | TRBJ1-2 | TRBV28 | NA | TGTGCCAGCAGTCCCATGGAAGGACAGCAACGATACTATGGCTACACCTTC | CASSPMEGQQRYYGYTF
NA | TRBJ1-2 | TRBV27 | NA | TGTGCCAGCAGTAATGTTTCCCCTCCGTATGGCTACACCTTC | CASSNVSPPYGYTF
once | TRBJ1-1 | TRBV30 | NA | TGTGCCTGGGGGAAGTATCAGGGGTCAGCTGAAGCTTTCTTT | CAWGKYQGSAEAFF
once | TRBJ2-3 | TRBV5-1 | NA | TGCGCCAGCAGCCCGGGACATTCCACTAGCACAGATACGCAGTATTTT | CASSPGHSTSTDTQYF
NA | TRBJ1-2 | TRBV30 | TRBD1 | TGTGCCTGGAGTAAAGACAGGGGGTTCGATGGCTACACCTTC | CAWSKDRGFDGYTF
NA | TRBJ2-3 | TRBV2 | TRBD2 | TGTGCCAGCCCGAGGGGGAGGCGGGAGGGCACAGATACGCAGTATTTT | CASPRGRREGTDTQYF
NA | TRBJ2-1 | TRBV5-1 | TRBD1 | TGCGCCAGCGCCGGGGGACAGGGAGAAAATGAGCAGTTCTTC | CASAGGQGENEQFF
NA | TRBJ2-5 | TRBV5-1 | TRBD1 | TGCGCCAGCAGCATAGGGACAGGGAGCCAAGAGACCCAGTACTTC | CASSIGTGSQETQYF
NA | TRBJ2-7 | TRBV14 | TRBD2 | TGTGCCAGCAGCCAAGGTTGGCTAGCGGGAGGGTTCGTCTCCTACGAGCAGTACTTC | CASSQGWLAGGFVSYEQYF